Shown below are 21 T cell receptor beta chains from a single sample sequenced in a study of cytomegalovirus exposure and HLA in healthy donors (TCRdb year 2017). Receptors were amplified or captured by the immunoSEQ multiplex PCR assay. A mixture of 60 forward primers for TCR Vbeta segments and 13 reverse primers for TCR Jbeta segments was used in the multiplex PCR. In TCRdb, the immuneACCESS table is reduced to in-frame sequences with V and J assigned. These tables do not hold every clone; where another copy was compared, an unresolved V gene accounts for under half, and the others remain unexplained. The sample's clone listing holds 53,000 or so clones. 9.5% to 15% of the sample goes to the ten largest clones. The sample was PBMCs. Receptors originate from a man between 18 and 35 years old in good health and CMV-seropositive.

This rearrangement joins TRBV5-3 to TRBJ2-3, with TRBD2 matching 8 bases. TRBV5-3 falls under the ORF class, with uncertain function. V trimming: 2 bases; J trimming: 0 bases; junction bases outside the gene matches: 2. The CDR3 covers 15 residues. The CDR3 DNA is TGTGCCAGAAGCTTTTCTAGCGGGAGCACAGATACGCAGTATTTT. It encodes CARSFSSGSTDTQYF.

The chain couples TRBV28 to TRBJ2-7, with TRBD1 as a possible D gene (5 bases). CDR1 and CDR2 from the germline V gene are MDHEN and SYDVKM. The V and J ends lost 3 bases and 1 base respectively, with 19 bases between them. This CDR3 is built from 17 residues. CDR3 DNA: TGTGCCAGCAGTTTTCCTTTTTTGCAGGGCCATTCCTACGAGCAGTACTTC. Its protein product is CASSFPFLQGHSYEQYF. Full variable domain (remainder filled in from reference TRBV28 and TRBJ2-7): DVKVTQSSRYLVKRTGEKVFLECVQDMDHENMFWYRQDPGLGLRLIYFSYDVKMKEKGDIPEGYSVSREKKERFSLILESASTNQTSMYLCASSFPFLQGHSYEQYFGPGTRLTVT.

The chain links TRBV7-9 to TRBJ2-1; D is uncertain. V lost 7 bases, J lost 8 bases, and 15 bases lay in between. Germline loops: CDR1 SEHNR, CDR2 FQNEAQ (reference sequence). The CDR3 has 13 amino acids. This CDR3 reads CASTDQVTDEQFF. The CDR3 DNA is TGTGCCAGCACCGACCAGGTGACCGATGAGCAGTTCTTC.

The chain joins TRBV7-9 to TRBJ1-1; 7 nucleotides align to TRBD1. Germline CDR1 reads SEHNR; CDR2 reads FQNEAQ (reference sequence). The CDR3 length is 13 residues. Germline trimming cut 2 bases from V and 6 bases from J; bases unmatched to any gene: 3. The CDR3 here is CASSLNQGAEAFF. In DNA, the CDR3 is TGTGCCAGCAGCTTAAATCAGGGGGCTGAAGCTTTCTTT.

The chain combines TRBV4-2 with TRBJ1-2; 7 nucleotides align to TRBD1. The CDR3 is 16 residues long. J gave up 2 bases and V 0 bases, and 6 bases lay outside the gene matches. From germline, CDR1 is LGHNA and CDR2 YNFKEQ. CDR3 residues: CASSQDRGRTNYGYTF. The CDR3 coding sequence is TGTGCCAGCAGCCAAGATAGGGGGCGGACAAACTATGGCTACACCTTC.

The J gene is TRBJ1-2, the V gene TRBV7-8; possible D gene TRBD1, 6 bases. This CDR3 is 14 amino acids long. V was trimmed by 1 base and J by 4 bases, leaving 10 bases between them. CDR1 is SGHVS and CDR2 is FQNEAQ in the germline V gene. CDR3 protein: CASSLVAGVYGYTF. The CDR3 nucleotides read TGTGCCAGCAGCTTAGTAGCAGGGGTCTATGGCTACACCTTC.

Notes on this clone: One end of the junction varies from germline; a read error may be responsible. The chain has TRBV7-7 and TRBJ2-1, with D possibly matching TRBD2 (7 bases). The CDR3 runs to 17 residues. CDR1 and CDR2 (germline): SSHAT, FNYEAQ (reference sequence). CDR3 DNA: TGTGCTAGCAGCTTGCAATCCGGGCTTTCAAGGGGGGGTGAGCAGTTCTTC. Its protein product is CASSLQSGLSRGGEQFF.

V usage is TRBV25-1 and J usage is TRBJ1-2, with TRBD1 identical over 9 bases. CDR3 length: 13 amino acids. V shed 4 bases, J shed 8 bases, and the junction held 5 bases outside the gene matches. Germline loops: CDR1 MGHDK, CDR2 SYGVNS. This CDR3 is CASSVGTGQGYTF. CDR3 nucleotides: TGTGCCAGCAGTGTTGGGACAGGGCAAGGCTACACCTTC.

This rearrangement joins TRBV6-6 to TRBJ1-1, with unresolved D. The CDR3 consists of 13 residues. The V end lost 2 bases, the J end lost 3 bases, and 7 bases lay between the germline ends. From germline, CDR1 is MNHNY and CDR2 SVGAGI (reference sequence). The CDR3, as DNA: TGTGCCAGCAGTTACGAGGCGTACACTGAAGCTTTCTTT. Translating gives CASSYEAYTEAFF.

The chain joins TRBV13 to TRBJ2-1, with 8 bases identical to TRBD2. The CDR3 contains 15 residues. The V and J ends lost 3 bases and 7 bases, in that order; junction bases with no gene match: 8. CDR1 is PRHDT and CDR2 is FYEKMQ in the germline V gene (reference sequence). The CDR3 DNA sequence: TGTGCCAGCAGCTTGGGGCGGGAGGTAGGGAATGAGCAGTTCTTC. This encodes CASSLGREVGNEQFF.

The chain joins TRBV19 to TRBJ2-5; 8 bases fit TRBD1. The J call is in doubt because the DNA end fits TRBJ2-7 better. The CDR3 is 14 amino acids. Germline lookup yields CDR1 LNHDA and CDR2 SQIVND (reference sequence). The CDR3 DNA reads TGTGCCAGTAGTTTGAGGACAGGGTGGTACGAGCAGTACTTC. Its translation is CASSLRTGWYEQYF.

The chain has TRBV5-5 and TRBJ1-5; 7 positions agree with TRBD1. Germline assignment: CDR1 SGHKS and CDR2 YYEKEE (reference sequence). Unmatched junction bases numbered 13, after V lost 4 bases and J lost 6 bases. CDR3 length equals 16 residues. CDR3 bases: TGTGCCAGCAGCCCTTCCTTCGACAGGGTGGCTCAGCCCCAGCATTTT. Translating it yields CASSPSFDRVAQPQHF.

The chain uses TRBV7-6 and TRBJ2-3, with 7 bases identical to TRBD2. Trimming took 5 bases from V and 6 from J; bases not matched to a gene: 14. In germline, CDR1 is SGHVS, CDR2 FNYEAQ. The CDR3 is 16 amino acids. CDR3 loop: CASSPSRPGRADTQYF. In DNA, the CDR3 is TGTGCCAGCAGCCCCAGTCGCCCAGGGAGGGCGGATACGCAGTATTTT.

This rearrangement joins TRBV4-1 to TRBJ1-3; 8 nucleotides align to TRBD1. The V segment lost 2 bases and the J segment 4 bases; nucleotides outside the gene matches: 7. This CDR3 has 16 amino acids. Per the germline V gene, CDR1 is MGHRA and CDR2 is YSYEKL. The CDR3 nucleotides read TGCGCCAGCAGCCAAACGAGACAGGGGCTGGGAAACACCATATATTTT. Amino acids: CASSQTRQGLGNTIYF.

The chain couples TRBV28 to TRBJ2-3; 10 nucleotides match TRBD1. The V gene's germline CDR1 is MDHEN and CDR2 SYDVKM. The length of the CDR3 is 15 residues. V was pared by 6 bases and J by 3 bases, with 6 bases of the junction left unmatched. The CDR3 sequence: CASSPDRGTTDTQYF. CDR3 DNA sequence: TGTGCCAGCAGCCCGGACAGGGGGACGACAGATACGCAGTATTTT.

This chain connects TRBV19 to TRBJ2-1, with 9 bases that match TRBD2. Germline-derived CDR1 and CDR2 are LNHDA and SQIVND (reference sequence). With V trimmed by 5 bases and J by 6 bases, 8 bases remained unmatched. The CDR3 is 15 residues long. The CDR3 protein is CASSYGLAGSNEQFF. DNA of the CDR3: TGTGCCAGTAGTTATGGTCTAGCGGGGTCCAATGAGCAGTTCTTC.

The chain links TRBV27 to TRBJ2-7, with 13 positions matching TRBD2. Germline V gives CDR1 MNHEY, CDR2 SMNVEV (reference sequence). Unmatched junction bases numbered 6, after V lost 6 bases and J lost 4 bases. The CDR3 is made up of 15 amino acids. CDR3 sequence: CASRTTSGRIYEQYF. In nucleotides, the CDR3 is TGTGCCAGCAGAACGACTAGCGGGAGGATATACGAGCAGTACTTC.

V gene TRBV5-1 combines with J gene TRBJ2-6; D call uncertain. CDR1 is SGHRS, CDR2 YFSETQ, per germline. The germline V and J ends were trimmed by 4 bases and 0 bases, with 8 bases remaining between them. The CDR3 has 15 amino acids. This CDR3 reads CASSARGSGANVLTF. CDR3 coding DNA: TGCGCCAGCAGCGCCCGCGGCTCTGGGGCCAACGTCCTGACTTTC.

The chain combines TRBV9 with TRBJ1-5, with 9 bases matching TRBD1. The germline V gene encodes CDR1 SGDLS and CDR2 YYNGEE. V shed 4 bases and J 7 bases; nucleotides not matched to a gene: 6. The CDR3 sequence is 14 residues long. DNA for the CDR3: TGTGCCAGCAGCCCTCCCGGACAGGGGCAGCCCCAGCATTTT. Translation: CASSPPGQGQPQHF. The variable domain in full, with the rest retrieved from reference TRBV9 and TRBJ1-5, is DSGVTQTPKHLITATGQRVTLRCSPRSGDLSVYWYQQSLDQGLQFLIQYYNGEERAKGNILERFSAQQFPDLHSELNLSSLELGDSALYFCASSPPGQGQPQHFGDGTRLSIL.

The CDR3 spells CASSFRQGAASGSGNEQFF. In nucleotides, the CDR3 is TGTGCCAGCAGCTTCCGACAGGGGGCAGCTAGCGGGAGCGGCAATGAGCAGTTCTTC. The V call is TRBV5-5, the J call TRBJ2-1; D might be TRBD1 or TRBD2, each matching 10 bases. The ends were cut back, 2 bases at V and 6 bases at J, with 27 bases in the middle. CDR1 and CDR2 from the germline V gene are SGHKS and YYEKEE (reference sequence). The CDR3 is 19 amino acids.

CDR3 DNA sequence: TGTGCCAGCAGCTTAGGAGCACAAGAGACCCAGTACTTC. Translating it yields CASSLGAQETQYF. The gene calls are TRBV7-9 and TRBJ2-5; no definite D call. CDR3 length: 13 amino acids. Deletions cut 1 base from V and 2 bases from J, with 5 bases between. CDR1 and CDR2 (germline): SEHNR, FQNEAQ (reference sequence). The full variable domain, with the rest looked up from reference TRBV7-9 and TRBJ2-5, is DTGVSQNPRHKITKRGQNVTFRCDPISEHNRLYWYRQTLGQGPEFLTYFQNEAQLEKSRLLSDRFSAERPKGSFSTLEIQRTEQGDSAMYLCASSLGAQETQYFGPGTRLLVL.